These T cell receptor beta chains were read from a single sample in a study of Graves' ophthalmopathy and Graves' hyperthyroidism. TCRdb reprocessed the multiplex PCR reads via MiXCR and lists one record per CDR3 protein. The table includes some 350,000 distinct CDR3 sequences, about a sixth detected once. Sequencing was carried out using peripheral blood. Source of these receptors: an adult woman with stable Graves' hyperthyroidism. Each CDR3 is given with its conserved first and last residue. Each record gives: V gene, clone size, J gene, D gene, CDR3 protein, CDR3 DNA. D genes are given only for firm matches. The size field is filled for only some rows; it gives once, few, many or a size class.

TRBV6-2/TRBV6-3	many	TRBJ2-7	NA	CASSSTQGPYEQYF	TGTGCCAGCAGTTCAACCCAGGGACCCTACGAGCAGTACTTC
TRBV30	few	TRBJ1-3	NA	CAWDADSGNTIYF	TGTGCCTGGGACGCCGACTCTGGAAACACCATATATTTT
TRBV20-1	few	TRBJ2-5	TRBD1	CSAGTGPQETQYF	TGCAGTGCTGGGACAGGACCCCAAGAGACCCAGTACTTC
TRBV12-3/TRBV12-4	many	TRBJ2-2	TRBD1	CASSRGTGGAGELFF	TGTGCCAGCAGCCGCGGGACAGGGGGGGCCGGGGAGCTGTTTTTT
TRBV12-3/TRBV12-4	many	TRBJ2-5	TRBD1	CASRITGQGAGTQYF	TGTGCCAGCAGGATAACAGGACAGGGAGCAGGGACCCAGTACTTC
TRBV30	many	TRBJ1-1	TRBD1	CAWSPDDRVTEAFF	TGTGCCTGGAGCCCCGACGACAGGGTCACTGAAGCTTTCTTT
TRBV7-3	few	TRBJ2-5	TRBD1	CASSLLGQGPLETQYF	TGTGCCAGCAGCTTATTGGGACAGGGTCCGTTAGAGACCCAGTACTTC
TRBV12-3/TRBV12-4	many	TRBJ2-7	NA	CASSLREYEQYF	TGTGCCAGCAGTTTAAGGGAGTACGAGCAGTACTTC
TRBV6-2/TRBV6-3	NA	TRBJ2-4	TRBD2	CASSSGTSSFAKNIQYF	TGTGCCAGCAGTTCCGGGACTAGCTCATTCGCCAAAAACATTCAGTACTTC
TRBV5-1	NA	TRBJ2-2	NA	CASSLGTALNTGELFF	TGCGCCAGCAGCTTGGGGACAGCTCTGAACACCGGGGAGCTGTTTTTT
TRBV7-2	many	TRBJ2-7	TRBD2	CASSFTSGSTYEQYF	TGTGCCAGCAGCTTCACTAGCGGGAGTACCTACGAGCAGTACTTC
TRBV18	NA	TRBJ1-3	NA	CASSPFAGTTKAGNTIYF	TGTGCCAGCTCACCATTCGCGGGGACGACCAAGGCGGGAAACACCATATATTTT
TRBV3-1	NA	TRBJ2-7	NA	CASSQVAGTAHYEQYF	TGTGCCAGCAGCCAAGTAGCCGGAACCGCCCACTACGAGCAGTACTTC
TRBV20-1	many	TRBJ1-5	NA	CSARVGSPAGNQPQHF	TGCAGTGCTAGAGTCGGATCCCCGGCAGGCAATCAGCCCCAGCATTTT
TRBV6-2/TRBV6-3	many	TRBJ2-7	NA	CASSQGIAWEQYF	TGTGCCAGCAGTCAGGGGATAGCCTGGGAGCAGTACTTC
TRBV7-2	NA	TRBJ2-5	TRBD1	CASSRGGTGGGKTQYF	TGTGCCAGCAGCCGTGGTGGGACAGGGGGCGGGAAGACCCAGTACTTC
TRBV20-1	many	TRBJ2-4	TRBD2	CSAGPVREWENIQYF	TGCAGTGCTGGCCCCGTGCGGGAGTGGGAAAACATTCAGTACTTC
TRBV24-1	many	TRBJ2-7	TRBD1	CATSDHERTGFYEQYF	TGTGCCACCAGTGACCACGAACGGACAGGGTTCTACGAGCAGTACTTC
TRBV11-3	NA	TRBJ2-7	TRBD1	CASSYPGQGHYEQYF	TGTGCCAGCAGCTACCCGGGACAGGGTCACTACGAGCAGTACTTC
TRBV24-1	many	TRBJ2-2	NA	CATSDFGRRNTGELFF	TGTGCCACCAGTGATTTTGGCAGACGAAACACCGGGGAGCTGTTTTTT
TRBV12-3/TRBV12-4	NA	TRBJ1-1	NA	CASRGARPEAFF	TGTGCCAGCAGAGGGGCACGCCCTGAAGCTTTCTTT
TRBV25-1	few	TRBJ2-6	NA	CVCSVGGISGANVLTF	TGTGTCTGCAGTGTAGGCGGGATCTCTGGGGCCAACGTCCTGACTTTC
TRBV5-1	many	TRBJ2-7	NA	CASSLGDHSYEQYF	TGCGCCAGCAGCCTGGGGGACCACTCCTACGAGCAGTACTTC
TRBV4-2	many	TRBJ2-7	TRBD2	CASSQDLGGLAHSEQYF	TGTGCCAGCAGCCAAGATCTTGGGGGACTAGCACATAGCGAGCAGTACTTC
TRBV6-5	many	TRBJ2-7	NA	CASSYSSHSYEQYF	TGTGCCAGCAGTTACTCGAGTCACAGTTACGAGCAGTACTTC
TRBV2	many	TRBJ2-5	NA	CASGRGPQETQYF	TGTGCCAGCGGACGCGGCCCCCAAGAGACCCAGTACTTC
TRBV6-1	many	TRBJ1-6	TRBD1	CASSRQQGRNSPLHF	TGTGCCAGCAGTCGACAACAGGGGCGAAATTCACCCCTCCACTTT
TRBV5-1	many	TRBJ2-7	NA	CASSLGASPYEQYF	TGCGCCAGCAGCTTGGGTGCCAGCCCATACGAGCAGTACTTC
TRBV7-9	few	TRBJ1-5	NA	CASSSPEGGQPQHF	TGTGCCAGCAGCTCCCCGGAAGGGGGTCAGCCCCAGCATTTT
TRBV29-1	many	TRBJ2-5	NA	CSVDLASQETQYF	TGCAGCGTGGACCTCGCCAGCCAAGAGACCCAGTACTTC
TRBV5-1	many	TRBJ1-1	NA	CASRLEGGVPPNTEAFF	TGCGCCAGCAGGCTGGAGGGGGGAGTGCCACCGAACACTGAAGCTTTCTTT
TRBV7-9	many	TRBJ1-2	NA	CASSLAGARDHGYTF	TGTGCCAGCAGCTTAGCGGGTGCGAGGGATCATGGCTACACCTTC
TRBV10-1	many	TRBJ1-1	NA	CASREGIIKNEAFF	TGCGCCAGCAGAGAGGGGATAATAAAGAATGAAGCTTTCTTT
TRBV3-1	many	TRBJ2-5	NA	CASSQVTETQYF	TGTGCCAGCAGCCAAGTCACGGAGACCCAGTACTTC
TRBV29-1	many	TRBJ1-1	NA	CSVEGGVLGTEAFF	TGCAGCGTTGAAGGCGGGGTACTTGGCACTGAAGCTTTCTTT
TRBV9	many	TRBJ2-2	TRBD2	CASSSSGSGGELFF	TGTGCCAGCAGCTCTAGCGGGAGCGGCGGGGAGCTGTTTTTT
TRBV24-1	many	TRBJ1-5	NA	CATSIIRQLSNQPQHF	TGTGCCACCAGTATAATACGACAACTTAGCAATCAGCCCCAGCATTTT
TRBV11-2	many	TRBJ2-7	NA	CASSHPTREQYF	TGTGCCAGCAGCCACCCCACCAGGGAGCAGTACTTC
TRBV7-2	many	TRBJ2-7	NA	CASSLYAGSSYEQYF	TGTGCCAGCAGCTTATACGCGGGCTCCTCCTACGAGCAGTACTTC
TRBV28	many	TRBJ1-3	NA	CASSLKLILSGNTIYF	TGTGCCAGCAGTTTAAAGTTAATCCTCTCTGGAAACACCATATATTTT
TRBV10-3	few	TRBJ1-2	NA	CATGGDGTGFEGYTF	TGTGCCACTGGGGGGGATGGCACGGGATTTGAGGGCTACACCTTC
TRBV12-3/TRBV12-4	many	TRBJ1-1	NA	CASSPHRLGTEAFF	TGTGCCAGCAGTCCGCATCGGTTGGGCACTGAAGCTTTCTTT
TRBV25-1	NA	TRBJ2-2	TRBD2	CASSDPSPCEREVTGELFF	TGTGCCAGCAGTGATCCCTCCCCCTGTGAGCGGGAGGTCACCGGGGAGCTGTTTTTT
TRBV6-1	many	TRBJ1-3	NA	CASSRLTGSGNTIYF	TGTGCCAGCAGTCGACTTACGGGGAGTGGAAACACCATATATTTT
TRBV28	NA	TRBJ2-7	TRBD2	CASSFALAGGNYEQYF	TGTGCCAGCAGTTTTGCCCTAGCGGGAGGCAACTACGAGCAGTACTTC
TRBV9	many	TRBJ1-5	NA	CASSVDWRGNQPQHF	TGTGCCAGCAGCGTAGATTGGAGGGGCAATCAGCCCCAGCATTTT
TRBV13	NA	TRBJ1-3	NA	CASSITGSGNTIYF	TGTGCCAGCAGCATAACAGGGTCCGGAAACACCATATATTTT
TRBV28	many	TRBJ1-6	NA	CASSPKKGTGKSFALHF	TGTGCCAGCAGCCCAAAGAAGGGGACGGGGAAATCGTTTGCCCTCCACTTT
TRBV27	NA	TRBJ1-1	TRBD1	CASSSQGSIGAFF	TGTGCCAGCAGTTCACAGGGGAGCATCGGTGCTTTCTTT
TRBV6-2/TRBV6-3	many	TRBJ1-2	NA	CASSSHDYYGYTF	TGTGCCAGCAGTTCTCACGATTACTATGGCTACACCTTC
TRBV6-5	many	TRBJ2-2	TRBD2	CASSWTSGSTGELFF	TGTGCCAGCAGTTGGACTAGCGGTTCCACCGGGGAGCTGTTTTTT
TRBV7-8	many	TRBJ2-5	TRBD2	CASRGDYQLETQYF	TGTGCCAGCAGAGGGGACTATCAATTGGAGACCCAGTACTTC
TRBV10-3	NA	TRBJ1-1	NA	CAISLSGGYSTGTEAFF	TGTGCCATCAGTTTATCCGGGGGCTACTCAACGGGGACTGAAGCTTTCTTT